The sequence of this T cell receptor (beta chain) was determined in a study of blood T cell repertoires in COVID-19. Overall study: Samples of COVID-19 (acute and convalescent) were obtained from the United States, Italy and Spain. Sources were T cells, B-cell-depleted T cells, or PBMCs; the material itself was cDNA or gDNA.

Per germline, CDR1 SGHTS and CDR2 YDEGEE. V lost 1 base to trimming and J lost 1 base, with 9 bases between them. The CDR3 loop spans 15 amino acids. Original processing methods: Reference gene primer amplification gave nucleated cell count estimates. Method: immunoSEQ multiplex PCR; TCRdb's copy keeps in-frame clones and lacks some. The D gene and trimming were derived from the DNA, and the V and J assignments and clone size from that table. The sample lists 150,000 to 200,000 clones; roughly four fifths were seen once. Seattle cases were enrolled at active infection and followed longitudinally. The sequence was obtained from a woman in her sixties or seventies with COVID-19, enrolled during active disease. V is TRBV5-8 and J is TRBJ2-1; a possible D gene is TRBD2 (6 bases). Input material: peripheral blood. The CDR3 here is CASSLRGGSYNEQFF. DNA for the CDR3: TGTGCCAGCAGCTTGAGGGGAGGATCCTACAATGAGCAGTTCTTC. Combining the CDR3 with reference TRBV5-8 and TRBJ2-1 gives the whole variable domain EAGVTQSPTHLIKTRGQQATLRCSPISGHTSVYWYQQALGLGLQFLLWYDEGEERNRGNFPPRFSGRQFPNYSSELNVNALELEDSALYLCASSLRGGSYNEQFFGPGTRLTVL.